The rows below give T cell receptor beta chains drawn from one sample of a study of T cells in Graves' hyperthyroidism and ophthalmopathy. TCRdb independently ran MiXCR on the multiplex PCR reads; one entry per CDR3 protein. The repertoire consists of about 360,000 distinct CDR3 sequences, with about 18% occurring once and the leading ten covering 3.7%. Sequenced: blood. These receptors all come from a young woman with Graves' hyperthyroidism. CDR3s include the opening cysteine and the closing phenylalanine or tryptophan. The D gene is left open where the match is weak. Some rows have no size entry. The others give once, few or many, or a class for an expanded clone.

D	size	V	J	CDR3	DNA
NA	many	TRBV20-1	TRBJ1-3	CSAEGGSGNTIYF	TGCAGTGCCGAGGGGGGCTCTGGAAACACCATATATTTT
TRBD1	few	TRBV29-1	TRBJ2-5	CSVEVHRDREETQYF	TGCAGCGTTGAAGTCCACCGGGACAGGGAAGAGACCCAGTACTTC
NA	many	TRBV4-1	TRBJ2-5	CASSQDRGETQYF	TGTGCCAGCAGCCAAGATAGGGGGGAGACCCAGTACTTC
TRBD1	many	TRBV6-1	TRBJ1-5	CAMGQGGSNQPQHF	TGTGCCATGGGACAGGGGGGCTCCAATCAGCCCCAGCATTTT
TRBD1	many	TRBV6-1	TRBJ2-4	CASSEPFRGTGRGWENIQYF	TGTGCCAGCAGTGAACCCTTTCGGGGGACAGGGAGAGGTTGGGAAAACATTCAGTACTTC
NA	many	TRBV11-2	TRBJ2-5	CASSTPDGTQYF	TGTGCCAGCAGCACCCCGGATGGGACCCAGTACTTC
TRBD2	many	TRBV20-1	TRBJ2-5	CSYVPGLEVGETQYF	TGCAGTTATGTTCCGGGACTAGAAGTAGGAGAGACCCAGTACTTC
TRBD1	many	TRBV28	TRBJ1-2	CASSIRDWDSTYGYTF	TGTGCCAGCAGTATACGAGACTGGGACAGTACATATGGCTACACCTTC
NA	many	TRBV12-3/TRBV12-4	TRBJ2-5	CASGRRSGPKTQYF	TGTGCCAGCGGCAGACGGTCAGGGCCGAAGACCCAGTACTTC
NA	few	TRBV18	TRBJ1-1	CASSISALNLNTEAFF	TGTGCCAGCTCAATTTCAGCCTTGAACCTGAACACTGAAGCTTTCTTT
NA	many	TRBV28	TRBJ1-1	CASSLSGETEAFF	TGTGCCAGCAGTTTATCTGGGGAAACTGAAGCTTTCTTT
NA	NA	TRBV6-1	TRBJ1-2	CASTSPSGILYGYTF	TGTGCCAGCACCTCCCCGTCGGGGATTCTATATGGCTACACCTTC
NA	many	TRBV3-1	TRBJ1-5	CASSQDGVRNQPQHF	TGTGCCAGCAGCCAAGATGGGGTTCGAAATCAGCCCCAGCATTTT
NA	many	TRBV28	TRBJ1-5	CASQMGLGSNQPQHF	TGTGCCAGCCAGATGGGCCTGGGGAGCAATCAGCCCCAGCATTTT
TRBD1	NA	TRBV7-3	TRBJ2-6	CASSPPGTGAGANVLTF	TGTGCCAGCAGTCCCCCCGGGACAGGGGCTGGGGCCAACGTCCTGACTTTC
NA	many	TRBV7-2	TRBJ2-7	CASSFGWDLLSF	TGTGCCAGCAGCTTCGGCTGGGACCTCCTCTCCTTC
TRBD2	NA	TRBV7-2	TRBJ2-5	CASSGTSGTQYF	TGTGCCAGCAGCGGGACTAGCGGGACCCAGTACTTC
TRBD2	NA	TRBV7-9	TRBJ2-1	CASSSPGGGGAPIEQFF	TGTGCCAGCAGCTCCCCGGGGGGGGGGGGCGCCCCCATTGAGCAGTTCTTC
NA	few	TRBV5-1	TRBJ2-7	CASSFGRQDYEQYF	TGCGCCAGCAGTTTTGGGCGGCAGGACTACGAGCAGTACTTC
TRBD1	NA	TRBV4-1	TRBJ2-2	CASSQDQGVYRGELFF	TGCGCCAGCAGCCAAGATCAGGGGGTTTATAGGGGGGAGCTGTTTTTT
NA	many	TRBV7-3	TRBJ2-2	CASSLDGGPNTGELFF	TGTGCCAGCAGCCTCGATGGGGGGCCGAACACCGGGGAGCTGTTTTTT
NA	NA	TRBV6-1	TRBJ2-7	CASRRRQNSYEQYF	TGTGCCAGCAGGCGCCGACAAAATTCCTACGAGCAGTACTTC
NA	many	TRBV24-1	TRBJ1-5	CATSGGTSLAAQHF	TGTGCCACCAGTGGAGGGACTTCCTTGGCGGCCCAGCATTTT
TRBD2	many	TRBV9	TRBJ2-7	CASSPGLAGVTYEQYF	TGTGCCAGCAGCCCGGGACTAGCGGGGGTCACCTACGAGCAGTACTTC
NA	NA	TRBV6-2/TRBV6-3	TRBJ1-2	CASSLIRTADYGYTF	TGTGCCAGCAGTTTAATCCGGACGGCCGACTATGGCTACACCTTC
TRBD2	many	TRBV6-2/TRBV6-3	TRBJ2-7	CASSYSPGSGGSYEQYF	TGTGCCAGCAGTTACTCACCGGGGAGCGGGGGGTCCTACGAGCAGTACTTC
NA	many	TRBV20-1	TRBJ2-4	CSAHSLAKNIQYF	TGCAGTGCTCACAGTCTAGCCAAAAACATTCAGTACTTC
NA	many	TRBV20-1	TRBJ2-5	CSASFPMEGETQYF	TGCAGTGCTAGCTTTCCCATGGAGGGAGAGACCCAGTACTTC
NA	many	TRBV30	TRBJ1-3	CAWYPRVSGNTIYF	TGTGCCTGGTACCCTCGGGTCTCTGGAAACACCATATATTTT
NA	many	TRBV28	TRBJ2-2	CASSLLVSEGIGSTGELFF	TGTGCCAGCAGTTTATTAGTTTCGGAGGGGATTGGATCCACCGGGGAGCTGTTTTTT
TRBD1	many	TRBV28	TRBJ1-2	CASRAGTATYGYTF	TGTGCCAGCAGGGCCGGGACAGCAACTTATGGCTACACCTTC
NA	many	TRBV18	TRBJ2-5	CASSNQRGTETQYF	TGTGCCAGCTCGAACCAACGAGGGACGGAGACCCAGTACTTC
TRBD2	many	TRBV29-1	TRBJ2-7	CSVEVAGGLYEQYF	TGCAGCGTTGAGGTAGCGGGGGGTTTATACGAGCAGTACTTC
NA	many	TRBV27	TRBJ2-5	CASSFRLSGTQYF	TGTGCCAGCAGTTTCCGCCTCTCGGGGACCCAGTACTTC
NA	NA	TRBV3-1	TRBJ1-2	CASSQDGRVHGYTF	TGTGCCAGCAGCCAAGATGGTAGGGTCCATGGCTACACCTTC
NA	many	TRBV6-1	TRBJ1-1	CASRPGPMNTEAFF	TGTGCCAGCAGACCGGGACCCATGAACACTGAAGCTTTCTTT
TRBD1	NA	TRBV7-8	TRBJ2-7	CASISQSRDRFFYEQYF	TGTGCCAGCATCTCTCAATCCCGGGACAGGTTTTTCTACGAGCAGTACTTC
NA	many	TRBV6-1	TRBJ1-6	CASSELGRLGNSPLHF	TGTGCCAGCAGTGAACTGGGGAGATTGGGGAATTCACCCCTCCACTTT
NA	many	TRBV4-1	TRBJ2-2	CASSPRTRTNTGELFF	TGCGCCAGCAGCCCCCGGACTCGAACGAACACCGGGGAGCTGTTTTTT
NA	NA	TRBV6-5	TRBJ1-1	CASSYPGQGTEAFF	TGTGCCAGCAGTTACCCGGGACAAGGGACTGAAGCTTTCTTT
NA	many	TRBV5-1	TRBJ2-7	CASSLALGLDEQYF	TGCGCCAGCAGCTTGGCGCTGGGTTTAGACGAGCAGTACTTC
TRBD1	many	TRBV6-1	TRBJ1-5	CASSGRQGSNQPQHF	TGTGCCAGCAGTGGAAGACAGGGGAGCAATCAGCCCCAGCATTTT
NA	NA	TRBV18	TRBJ2-7	CASSRAGGVYEQYF	TGTGCCAGCTCACGGGCCGGCGGGGTTTACGAGCAGTACTTC